This T cell receptor (beta chain) was documented in a study of blood T cell repertoires in COVID-19. Looking at the study overall: Whether acute or convalescent, the COVID-19 samples came from the United States, Italy and Spain.

The CDR3 covers 16 residues. Germline loops: CDR1 MGHRA, CDR2 YSYEKL. V was pared by 2 bases and J by 1 base, with 5 bases of the junction left unmatched. Authors' data handling: From reference gene primer amplification, estimates of nucleated cell counts were derived. The method was immunoSEQ multiplex PCR; TCRdb's version includes in-frame clones alone and lacks a portion of them. Clone size and the V and J calls come from that table; the DNA yielded D and trimming. Here the sample spans hundreds of thousands of clones, 85% being singletons. The origin of this receptor is a middle-aged man with active or convalescent COVID-19. Material: peripheral blood. This rearrangement joins TRBV4-1 to TRBJ2-4; TRBD1 aligns across 7 bases. The CDR3, as DNA: TGCGCCAGCAGCCAAACCGGGACAGATGCCAAAAACATTCAGTACTTC. Amino acid sequence: CASSQTGTDAKNIQYF.